This T cell receptor beta chain was obtained from a study of beta chain features in type 1 diabetes. Study observations and caveats: Within each of all four CD4+ subsets, Type 1 diabetes patients had TCRB CDR3s that were moderately but significantly shorter.

Reverse transcribing all isolated RNA meant expressed TCRB transcripts were sequenced. Here immunoSEQ multiplex PCR was the method, and the copy in TCRdb shows in-frame clones only, minus some. The sample consists of about 350,000 clones, around a fifth of them appearing once. This clone was recorded a few times. Antigen unknown. J was trimmed by 6 bases and V by 4 bases; bases with no gene match: 20. CDR3 length equals 18 residues. From germline, CDR1 is SGHNT and CDR2 YYREEE (reference sequence). J is TRBJ1-2 and V is TRBV5-4; 8 positions match TRBD1. Sequenced input: naive CD4+ T cells from blood. This receptor was obtained from a woman in her late teens or twenties in good health. CDR3 residues: CASSPQPPTGASGDGYTF. The CDR3 region has the DNA TGTGCCAGCAGCCCCCAGCCCCCGACAGGGGCCTCGGGGGATGGCTACACCTTC.